This entry features one TCR beta chain sequence. Its recognized antigen is unknown. No clone much larger than this one lies a single base away; base qualities are absent. Library generation was performed with 5' RACE. The reads were generated on a NextSeq 500. The TCR library protocol attached a unique molecular identifier to each TCR cDNA molecule to allow correction of PCR and sequencing errors. On the authors' methods: TCR identification, UMI-based error correction and CDR3 extraction were performed with Decombinator tools. TCRs above a frequency of 2 per 1,000, corresponding to the top 1% of the tumor frequency distribution, were defined as expanded. Expanded tumor TCRs statistically deemed absent (corrected P<0.05) from at least one tumor region were classed as regional, and all other expanded tumor TCRs were classed as ubiquitous. Renyi diversity was calculated using the R vegan package after each repertoire was subsampled 100 times to 5,000 TCRs. CDR3 similarity networks were built from amino acid triplet string-kernel similarity, with CDR3s being connected when pairwise similarity was above 0.82. TCRdb passed the public sequencing reads through fastp at Q25 and MiXCR, retaining productive beta sequences. Records with the same CDR3 protein are collapsed into one entry carrying the most frequent genes and DNA. TCRdb's processing, not the authors' own work, is the source of the V and J calls. This sample is represented by 20,000 to 25,000 distinct CDR3 sequences; about 6% of them were singletons. The ten top clones hold 10% of the sample.

Explained via the paper, the time point label denotes: sample taken at primary tumor resection. Donors were some 67 patients with early-stage, untreated non-small cell lung cancer from the lung TRACERx cohort. Whole RNA extracted from tumor and nontumor lung tissue, or from cryopreserved PBMC samples, was used for TCR sequencing without cell sorting. A patient was chosen for TCR sequencing only when enough RNA was available from at least two tumor regions. Before being selected, tumor and adjacent nontumor lung specimens were reviewed by a lung pathologist. This record belongs to a study of spatial heterogeneity in lung cancer (dated by TCRdb to between 2018 and 2020). In terms of the full investigation: More beta-chain than alpha-chain transcripts were consistently detected, likely reflecting higher beta-chain transcript abundance. In tumor regions, TCR transcript counts showed a strong correlation with a T cell transcriptional module score derived from matched bulk RNA-seq. In the raw uncorrected reads, each unique combination of TCR and UMI appeared more than ten times on average. In non-small cell lung cancer, the study quantitatively compared TCR alpha and beta repertoires across several tumor regions, matched nontumor lung, and blood. The study linked features of the TCR repertoire to counts of nonsynonymous mutations, which were determined by whole-exome sequencing of tumor tissue. At surgery, both alpha and beta chains were TCR-sequenced in around 240 tumor regions, fewer than 65 matched nontumor lung samples and some 60 PBMC samples.

Results and caveats for the whole study, not just this receptor: TCR-seq coverage of tumor T cells was estimated at only around 6.7% for alpha chains and 12% to 15% for beta chains. A correlation was observed between the number of expanded intratumoral alpha and beta TCRs and the tumor nonsynonymous mutation count. Confirming at a functional level the hypothesis that regional TCRs recognize regional mutations was considered to require additional single-cell paired TCR alpha and beta sequencing. Counts of ubiquitous and regional expanded TCRs were found to correlate with counts of ubiquitous and regional nonsynonymous mutations, respectively.

The specimen comprised lung tumor tissue, sampled at surgery. The TCR comes from a male donor with early-stage non-small cell lung cancer.

The base sequence is TGTGCCAGCAGCGTCAATCCTGGCCGGTTCAGGGATGAGCAGTTCTTC. Translated, this gives CASSVNPGRFRDEQFF. The rearranged segments are TRBV7-2 and TRBJ2-1; the D gene is perhaps TRBD1, from 5 matching bases. As encoded in the germline V gene, CDR1 is SGHTA while CDR2 is FQGNSA. Including cysteine and phenylalanine, the CDR3 has 16 amino acids. Here the CDR3 DNA is all that survives: 48 bases in frame from base 1. V is reduced by 5 bases and J by 8 bases, leaving a spacing of 22 bases between them.